One sample yielded the 13 T cell receptor beta chains listed below, sequenced in a study of blood T cell repertoires in COVID-19. TCRdb's table, derived via immunoSEQ multiplex PCR, lists solely in-frame clones and lacks some. This table holds some 50,000 clones, 68% found once. Sequencing was carried out using peripheral blood. The receptors here all came from a woman aged 70-85 years with acute or convalescent COVID-19.

CDR3 sequence reads: CASSPPGLAMVDEQFF. The CDR3 coding sequence is TGTGCCAGCTCACCTCCGGGACTAGCGATGGTGGATGAGCAGTTCTTC. The V and J genes are TRBV18 and TRBJ2-1, with 10 nucleotides matching TRBD2. The CDR3 has 16 amino acids. With 3 bases clipped from V and 8 bases from J, the junction kept 10 bases outside the gene matches. From germline, CDR1 is KGHSH and CDR2 LQKENI.

The chain uses TRBV19 and TRBJ1-1, with 7 nucleotides matching TRBD1. CDR1 and CDR2 from the germline V gene are LNHDA and SQIVND (reference sequence). The J segment lost 1 base and the V segment lost 7 bases, leaving 6 bases of the junction unmatched. CDR3 length equals 14 residues. CDR3 in DNA: TGTGCCAGTATGAGGGGGCCGGGGAACACTGAAGCTTTCTTT. This sequence encodes CASMRGPGNTEAFF. The full variable domain, completed using reference TRBV19 and TRBJ1-1, is DGGITQSPKYLFRKEGQNVTLSCEQNLNHDAMYWYRQDPGQGLRLIYYSQIVNDFQKGDIAEGYSVSREKKESFPLTVTSAQKNPTAFYLCASMRGPGNTEAFFGQGTRLTVV.

This clone was found a few times. The V call is TRBV10-3, the J call TRBJ1-4, with 10 bases identical to TRBD1. CDR1 is ENHRY and CDR2 is SYGVKD in the germline V gene. The CDR3 runs 17 residues. V was pared by 10 bases and J by 4 bases, with 15 bases of the junction left unmatched. CDR3 protein: CATSTGGHGIDNEKLFF. CDR3 DNA: TGTGCCACCTCGACAGGGGGCCACGGAATTGATAATGAAAAACTGTTTTTT.

This clone occurred a few times. J is TRBJ1-5 and V is TRBV13, with D hard to call. V was pared by 6 bases and J by 0 bases, with 3 bases between. The germline V gene has CDR1 PRHDT and CDR2 FYEKMQ (reference sequence). The CDR3 contains 12 residues. The CDR3 nucleotides read TGTGCCAGCAGTTATAGCAATCAGCCCCAGCATTTT. It translates to CASSYSNQPQHF.

The rearrangement links TRBV7-9 to TRBJ1-4; maybe TRBD1 (6 bases). Germline values: CDR1 SEHNR, CDR2 FQNEAQ (reference sequence). The CDR3 contains 16 residues. V was clipped by 0 bases and J by 6 bases, with 14 bases between them. CDR3 sequence (DNA): TGTGCCAGCAGCTTAGCGCTTCGAGGGGGGGATGAAAAACTGTTTTTT. This encodes CASSLALRGGDEKLFF.

This chain uses TRBV5-1 with TRBJ2-7, with D hard to call. V lost 1 base to trimming and J lost 0 bases, with 8 bases between them. The CDR3 totals 14 residues. Germline assignment: CDR1 SGHRS and CDR2 YFSETQ. The CDR3 spells CASSLLVSSYEQYF. The CDR3 coding sequence is TGCGCCAGCAGCTTGTTGGTCAGCTCCTACGAGCAGTACTTC.

This chain connects TRBV2 to TRBJ1-2; 7 bases match TRBD1. CDR1 is SNHLY and CDR2 is FYNNEI in the germline V gene. Losses at the gene ends were 0 bases for V and 7 bases for J; bases not matched to a gene: 5. The CDR3 totals 14 residues. The chain's CDR3 is CASSEARQGGGYTF. CDR3 nucleotides: TGTGCCAGCAGTGAAGCGAGACAGGGAGGTGGCTACACCTTC.

V usage is TRBV30 and J usage is TRBJ2-7; 11 bases align to TRBD2. Germline CDR1 is GTSNPN and CDR2 is SVGIG (reference sequence). V gave up 1 base and J gave up 5 bases; unmatched junction bases: 7. The CDR3 is made up of 15 amino acids. CDR3 nucleotides: TGTGCCTGGAGTGCAACTAGCGGGAGTCCCCACGAGCAGTACTTC. Its protein product is CAWSATSGSPHEQYF.

This clone appeared once. The CDR3 spells CAINGVGTGELFF. Here the CDR3 DNA reads TGTGCCATCAACGGAGTAGGAACCGGGGAGCTGTTTTTT. The rearrangement joins TRBV10-3 to TRBJ2-2, with D unresolved. V was clipped by 7 bases and J by 5 bases, with 11 bases between them. The length of the CDR3 is 13 residues. Germline-derived CDR1 and CDR2 are ENHRY and SYGVKD.

The chain recombines TRBV18 with TRBJ1-2; TRBD1 might be the D (6 bases). The CDR3 is 13 amino acids. Germline V gives CDR1 KGHSH, CDR2 LQKENI. V lost 8 bases, J lost 4 bases, and 14 bases lay in between. The CDR3 region has the DNA TGTGCCAGCGAGGACAGTACGGGCTATGGCTACACCTTC. This encodes CASEDSTGYGYTF. Full variable domain (rest looked up from reference TRBV18 and TRBJ1-2): NAGVMQNPRHLVRRRGQEARLRCSPMKGHSHVYWYRQLPEEGLKFMVYLQKENIIDESGMPKERFSAEFPKEGPSILRIQQVVRGDSAAYFCASEDSTGYGYTFGSGTRLTVV.

The chain is built from TRBV5-4 and TRBJ2-1, with TRBD2 identical over 10 bases. The junction had 12 bases not matched to a gene; V was cut back by 0 bases and J by 9 bases. From germline, CDR1 is SGHNT and CDR2 YYREEE (reference sequence). The CDR3 has 17 amino acids. The CDR3 DNA sequence: TGTGCCAGCAGCTTGGCTGGGCTAGCGGGGGTCGTTGGTGAGCAGTTCTTC. It yields the protein CASSLAGLAGVVGEQFF.

The J gene is TRBJ2-3, the V gene TRBV5-6; D is ambiguous. Germline values: CDR1 SGHDT, CDR2 YYEEEE. The CDR3 has 15 residues. The ends were cut back, 1 base at V and 7 bases at J, with 16 bases in the middle. The CDR3 coding sequence is TGTGCCAGCAGCTTGAGTTTAGTCCCCTCGTATACGCAGTATTTT. Its translation is CASSLSLVPSYTQYF.

The sample holds a few counts of this clone. J is TRBJ2-3 and V is TRBV4-1; D uncertain. V lost 0 bases, J lost 2 bases, and 12 bases lay in between. The CDR3 is 16 residues long. Germline assignment: CDR1 MGHRA and CDR2 YSYEKL. The CDR3 is CASSQEPYPDTDTQYF. CDR3 DNA sequence: TGCGCCAGCAGCCAAGAACCCTATCCCGACACAGATACGCAGTATTTT.